This TCR beta chain was recovered during a study of CD8 T cells in ankylosing spondylitis. The sample holds a few counts of this clonotype. What it binds is not known. The study, taken as a whole, reports: Disease-linked clones bore a CD8+ phenotype, appearing relatively rarely in peripheral blood. A number of the motif variants had already been described in reactive arthritis synovial fluid and blood. Ankylosing spondylitis blood appeared to be characterized by a TCR beta motif of eight or nine highly homologous variants. Matched ankylosing spondylitis synovial fluid reportedly contained a significantly enriched population of disease-linked clones.

V was cut by 3 bases and J by 0 bases, with 8 bases left in between. The CDR3 is 15 residues long. With molecular barcodes, quantitative 5'-RACE was used to make the TCR beta libraries. MiXCR was run by TCRdb on the 5' RACE reads, yielding one entry per CDR3 protein. The sample includes over 600,000 distinct CDR3 sequences, about 20% of them seen just once. Sequenced input: blood, either unsorted or a sorted T cell fraction (not recorded which). The rearrangement links TRBV12-3 or TRBV12-4 to TRBJ2-2; possible D gene TRBD1, 5 bases. This TCR was sampled from a male donor with ankylosing spondylitis. The CDR3 DNA sequence: TGTGCCAGCAGTTTTAGGGGTTCGAACACCGGGGAGCTGTTTTTT. Amino acids: CASSFRGSNTGELFF.